These T cell receptor beta chains were read from a single sample in a study of early T cells in non-severe SARS-CoV-2 infection. Each CDR3 protein gets one entry after TCRdb re-called the 5' RACE reads with MiXCR. The sample has about 42,000 distinct CDR3 sequences, approximately 6.2% seen once; the top ten hold about 7.8%. The sample consisted of whole blood, taken at baseline. Receptors were obtained from an adult who was a healthcare worker with PCR-confirmed SARS-CoV-2 infection or an uninfected control (not recorded which). The CDR3 runs from the conserved cysteine through the conserved F or W. The order of the fields is CDR3 DNA, CDR3 protein, J gene, V gene, clone size, D gene. The D gene is left open where the match is weak. A row's size may be missing; if present it is once, few, many or a size class.

TGTGCCAGCTCACCGGGTCAGGATCAGCCCCAGCATTTT CASSPGQDQPQHF TRBJ1-5 TRBV18 . .
TGTGCCAGTAGTCAGGGGGGAGGCAATCAGCCCCAGCATTTT CASSQGGGNQPQHF TRBJ1-5 TRBV19 many TRBD1
TGCGCCAGCAGCCAAGATCTTAGAAGTCAAGGCTACACCTTC CASSQDLRSQGYTF TRBJ1-2 TRBV4-3 . .
TGTGCCAGCACGGACTCTGCAACTAATGAAAAACTGTTTTTT CASTDSATNEKLFF TRBJ1-4 TRBV9 many .
TGTGCCAGCAGCCAACAGGATACCTACACTGAAGCTTTCTTT CASSQQDTYTEAFF TRBJ1-1 TRBV3-1 few .
TGCGCCAGCAGAGCGGCAGATACGCAGTATTTT CASRAADTQYF TRBJ2-3 TRBV10-2 few .
TGTGCCAGCAGCTTATCAGGCCTACCGAATTCACCCCTCCACTTT CASSLSGLPNSPLHF TRBJ1-6 TRBV7-9 . .
TGTGCCAGCAGACAAGAAGGGACAGGACTGTACGAGCAGTACTTC CASRQEGTGLYEQYF TRBJ2-7 TRBV6-2/TRBV6-3 many TRBD1
TGTGCCAGCAGCCCCAAGGTCCCCCTCTCCTACGAGCAGTACTTC CASSPKVPLSYEQYF TRBJ2-7 TRBV7-6 . .
TGTGCCAGCTCCCCCGGGACAGGGGGAAACATTCAGTACTTC CASSPGTGGNIQYF TRBJ2-4 TRBV18 many TRBD1
TGTGCCAGCACCCAAGTAAGGGGTGCTGAGACCCAGTACTTC CASTQVRGAETQYF TRBJ2-5 TRBV5-5 many .
TGTGCCAGCTCCGGGCAATATAGCAATCAGCCCCAGCATTTT CASSGQYSNQPQHF TRBJ1-5 TRBV12-3/TRBV12-4 many .
TGCGCCAGCAGCACCGACAACGAAGGCACTGAAGCTTTCTTT CASSTDNEGTEAFF TRBJ1-1 TRBV5-1 . .
TGTGCCAGCAGCTTGTTGTCAGGGGATGCTGGCTACACCTTC CASSLLSGDAGYTF TRBJ1-2 TRBV5-4 few .
TGTGCCAGCAGTTTGGGGGGACGGGCTAACTATGGCTACACCTTC CASSLGGRANYGYTF TRBJ1-2 TRBV12-3/TRBV12-4 . .
TGCAGCGTTGAAGGTGGCTATGGCTACACCTTC CSVEGGYGYTF TRBJ1-2 TRBV29-1 . .
TGCAGTGCTAGAGTCCGCTACTACGAGCAGTACTTC CSARVRYYEQYF TRBJ2-7 TRBV20-1 . .
TGCAGTGCGGCCATAGCGAGGACTAGCACAGATACGCAGTATTTT CSAAIARTSTDTQYF TRBJ2-3 TRBV20-1 . .
TGTGCCAGCAGTTTAGGCGGACAGGCCACAGATACGCAGTATTTT CASSLGGQATDTQYF TRBJ2-3 TRBV28 few TRBD1
TGTGCCAGCAGTTTAAGGTCAGGGGTTTTCAATGAGCAGTTCTTC CASSLRSGVFNEQFF TRBJ2-1 TRBV27 many .
TGTGCCAGCAGCTTAGTGGCAGGCGCCAAAAACATTCAGTACTTC CASSLVAGAKNIQYF TRBJ2-4 TRBV11-2 few .
TGTGCCAGCAGCTTAGACGCACAGGGGGGGAAAAATCAGCCCCAGCATTTT CASSLDAQGGKNQPQHF TRBJ1-5 TRBV11-2 many TRBD1
TGCGCCAGCAGAGGGACTAGCGACACCGGGGAGCTGTTTTTT CASRGTSDTGELFF TRBJ2-2 TRBV5-1 . TRBD2
TGTGCCAGCAGCCTCTCAGGGTTTTTAGCCAAAAACATTCAGTACTTC CASSLSGFLAKNIQYF TRBJ2-4 TRBV7-9 many .
TGTGCCAGCAGTTACTCATTAGCGGGGTATAATGAGCAGTTCTTC CASSYSLAGYNEQFF TRBJ2-1 TRBV6-2/TRBV6-3 many TRBD2
TGTGCCAGCAGCCTGTCAAATGAAAAACTGTTTTTT CASSLSNEKLFF TRBJ1-4 TRBV7-2 many .
TGTGCCAGCAGCTTACTTAGCGGGGCTGAGCAGTTCTTC CASSLLSGAEQFF TRBJ2-1 TRBV2 few TRBD2